This T cell receptor (beta chain) originates from a study of T cell clusters in autoimmune cytopenias. The V gene's germline CDR1 is LNHDA and CDR2 SQIVND (reference sequence). This CDR3 is 17 amino acids long. Multiplex touch-down PCR amplified TRB using TRB-A and TRB-B pools in one tube. Reanalyzing the multiplex PCR reads, TCRdb keeps one entry per CDR3 protein, without DNA. The sample has 7,000 to 8,500 distinct CDR3 sequences. TRB was amplified from roughly 250 ng of peripheral blood genomic DNA per sample. The J gene is TRBJ1-4, the V gene TRBV19; without DNA, the TCRdb call of TRBD1 cannot be checked. The source of this sequence is a human donor with an autoimmune cytopenia or autoimmune hepatitis (not recorded which). The sample was peripheral blood. The CDR3: CASSIDRDLTVGEKLFF.